Included here is one TCR beta chain sequence, with context. Produced via immunoSEQ multiplex PCR; TCRdb's table is partial and in-frame only. The table lists roughly 35,000 clones, almost 95% of them singletons. CDR1 SGDLS and CDR2 YYNGEE come from the germline V gene. This CDR3 contains 16 residues. V shed 3 bases and J 4 bases; nucleotides not matched to a gene: 11. This entry belongs to a study of T cell changes during pregnancy in multiple sclerosis. V usage is TRBV9 and J usage is TRBJ2-5, with 8 bases that match TRBD2. The source was CD4+ T cells from peripheral blood mononuclear cells, collected in the third trimester of pregnancy. The clonotype was recovered from a female donor in good health, enrolled as a control in a pregnancy study. CDR3 nucleotide sequence: TGTGCCAGCAGCGCACCGGGGACTAGGGGACGAGAGACCCAGTACTTC. Its protein is CASSAPGTRGRETQYF.